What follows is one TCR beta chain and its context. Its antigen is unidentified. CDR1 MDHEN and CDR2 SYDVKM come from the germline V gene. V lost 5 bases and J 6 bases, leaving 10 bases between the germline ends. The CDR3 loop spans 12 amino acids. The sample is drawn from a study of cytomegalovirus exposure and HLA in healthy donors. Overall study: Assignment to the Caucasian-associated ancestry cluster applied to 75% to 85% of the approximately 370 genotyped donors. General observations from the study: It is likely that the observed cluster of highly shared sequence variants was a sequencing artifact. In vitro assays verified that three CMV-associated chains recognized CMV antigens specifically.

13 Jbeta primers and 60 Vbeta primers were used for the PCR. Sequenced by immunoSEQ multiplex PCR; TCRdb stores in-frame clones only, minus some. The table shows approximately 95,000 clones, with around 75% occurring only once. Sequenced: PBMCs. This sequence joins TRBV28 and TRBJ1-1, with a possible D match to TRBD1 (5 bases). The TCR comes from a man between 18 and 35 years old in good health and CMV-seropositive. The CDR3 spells CASSTGGAEAFF. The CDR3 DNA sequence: TGTGCCAGCAGTACTGGGGGGGCTGAAGCTTTCTTT.